What follows are 7 T cell receptor beta chains derived from one specimen sequenced in a study of cytotoxic CD8 clonotypes in ibrutinib-treated CLL. Clones were sequenced by immunoSEQ multiplex PCR, and TCRdb holds only the in-frame ones, with some missing. The sample yields about 310,000 clones, roughly 85% seen once. The sample was PBMCs, taken before ibrutinib treatment. These receptors all come from a human donor with chronic lymphocytic leukemia.

This chain joins TRBV28 and TRBJ1-1, with D perhaps TRBD1 (5 bases). Germline V lookup: CDR1 MDHEN, CDR2 SYDVKM. The CDR3 is made up of 12 amino acids. V was trimmed by 3 bases and J by 5 bases, leaving 7 bases between them. The CDR3 bases are TGTGCCAGCAGTTTGACAGTGACTGAAGCTTTCTTT. Translation gives CASSLTVTEAFF.

This chain links TRBV6-1 with TRBJ1-1; D is unresolved. Trimming removed 2 bases from V and 1 base from J, with 8 bases in between. Germline V lookup: CDR1 MNHNS, CDR2 SASEGT. The CDR3 extends over 14 amino acids. DNA of the CDR3: TGTGCCAGCAGTGAATTTGAGGCGAACACTGAAGCTTTCTTT. Protein: CASSEFEANTEAFF.

Turning to this clone: Relative to the germline gene, one junction end is altered; a read error may explain this. The chain employs TRBV20-1 and TRBJ1-2, with no clear D. CDR3 size: 8 residues. Per the germline V gene, CDR1 is DFQATT and CDR2 is SNEGSKA (reference sequence). Here the CDR3 DNA reads TGCAGTGCTAGAGCTGGCTCCTTC. Encoded protein: CSARAGSF.

The genes are TRBV9 and TRBJ1-2; no clear D. The germline V gene has CDR1 SGDLS and CDR2 YYNGEE. CDR3 size: 15 residues. Trimming pared 6 bases from V and 6 bases from J, leaving 21 bases between. In DNA form, the CDR3 reads TGTGCCAGCAAACAAACACCGGTAAGCGTGGATGGCTACACCTTC. This sequence encodes CASKQTPVSVDGYTF.

The rearrangement uses TRBV5-1 and TRBJ2-6; D may be TRBD1 or TRBD2 (5 bases each). Trimming left V 3 bases short and J 0 bases short, with 10 bases between. CDR3 length: 16 residues. Germline values: CDR1 SGHRS, CDR2 YFSETQ. The CDR3 loop reads CASSWGPSSGANVLTF. The CDR3 bases are TGCGCCAGCAGCTGGGGACCCAGCTCTGGGGCCAACGTCCTGACTTTC.

This chain connects TRBV5-1 to TRBJ2-7, with 12 bases identical to TRBD1. Trimming cost V 2 bases and J 3 bases; bases outside gene matches: 6. CDR3 size: 16 residues. Germline lookup yields CDR1 SGHRS and CDR2 YFSETQ. CDR3 residues: CASSFGGTGGIYEQYF. CDR3 DNA sequence: TGCGCCAGCAGCTTCGGCGGGACAGGGGGCATCTACGAGCAGTACTTC.

The CDR3 nucleotides read TGTGCCAGTTCCCCCCGGGCAGCGGGAGGGCCTGAGTTCTTC. Translated, it gives CASSPRAAGGPEFF. The chain recombines TRBV19 with TRBJ2-1; 10 positions match TRBD2. With 8 bases clipped from V and 14 bases from J, the junction kept 15 bases outside the gene matches. The CDR3 length is 14 residues. Germline loops: CDR1 LNHDA, CDR2 SQIVND (reference sequence). The whole variable domain, filled in from reference TRBV19 and TRBJ2-1, reads DGGITQSPKYLFRKEGQNVTLSCEQNLNHDAMYWYRQDPGQGLRLIYYSQIVNDFQKGDIAEGYSVSREKKESFPLTVTSAQKNPTAFYLCASSPRAAGGPEFFGPGTRLTVL.